The sequence of this TCR beta chain was determined in a study of technical replicates of blood from several donors. Per germline, CDR1 MNHEY and CDR2 SVGAGI. This CDR3 spans 14 amino acids. Trimming left V 1 base short and J 1 base short, with 7 bases between. Sequencing used immunoSEQ multiplex PCR; TCRdb keeps in-frame clones, though not all of them. The sample holds around 62,000 clones; more than 95% are singletons and the top ten take around 0.15%. This clonotype was sampled from a human donor in good health. The material sequenced was T cells isolated from PBMCs. The gene calls are TRBV6-5 and TRBJ1-1, with a tentative D call TRBD1 (6 bases). CDR3 nucleotide sequence: TGTGCCAGCAGTTACTGGGACAAGAACACTGAAGCTTTCTTT. Amino acid sequence: CASSYWDKNTEAFF.